This T cell receptor beta chain is from a study of cytomegalovirus exposure and HLA in healthy donors. Using immunoSEQ multiplex PCR, the repertoire was profiled, and TCRdb retains in-frame clones only, with some absent. The sample lists under 350,000 clones, around 85% seen once, with about 1% in the top ten. The V end was cut by 2 bases, the J end by 5 bases, with 10 bases between. Germline values: CDR1 SGDLS, CDR2 YYNGEE. CDR3 size: 13 residues. The approximately 120-subject validation cohort, separate from the approximately 670-subject first cohort, included the donors. Sequencing used PBMCs. V is TRBV9 and J is TRBJ2-5, with D unresolved. The sequence was obtained from a woman in her late teens or twenties in good health and CMV-seronegative. As DNA, the CDR3 is TGTGCCAGCAGCGTGGCGGCGAGGGAGACCCAGTACTTC. The encoded protein is CASSVAARETQYF.